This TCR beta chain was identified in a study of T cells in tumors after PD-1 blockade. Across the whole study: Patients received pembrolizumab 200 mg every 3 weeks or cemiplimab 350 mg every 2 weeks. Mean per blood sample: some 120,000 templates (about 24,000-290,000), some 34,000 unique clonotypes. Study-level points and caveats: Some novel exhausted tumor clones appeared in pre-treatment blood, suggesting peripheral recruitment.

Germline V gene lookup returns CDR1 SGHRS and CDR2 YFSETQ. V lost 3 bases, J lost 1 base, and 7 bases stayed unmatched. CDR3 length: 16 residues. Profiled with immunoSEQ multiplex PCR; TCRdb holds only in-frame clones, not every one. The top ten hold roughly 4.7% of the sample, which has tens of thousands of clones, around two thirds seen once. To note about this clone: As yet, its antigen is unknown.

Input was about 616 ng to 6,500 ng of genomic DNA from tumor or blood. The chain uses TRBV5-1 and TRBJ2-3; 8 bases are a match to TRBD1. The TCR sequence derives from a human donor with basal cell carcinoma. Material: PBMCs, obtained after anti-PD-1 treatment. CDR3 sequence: CASSSRQGWGTDTQYF. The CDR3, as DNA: TGCGCCAGCAGCTCCCGACAGGGGTGGGGCACAGATACGCAGTATTTT. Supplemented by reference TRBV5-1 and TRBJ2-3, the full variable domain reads KAGVTQTPRYLIKTRGQQVTLSCSPISGHRSVSWYQQTPGQGLQFLFEYFSETQRNKGNFPGRFSGRQFSNSRSEMNVSTLELGDSALYLCASSSRQGWGTDTQYFGPGTRLTVL.